Shown below are 2 T cell receptor beta chains from a single sample sequenced in a study of graft-versus-host responses after intestinal transplantation. Repertoires were generated with immunoSEQ multiplex PCR, while TCRdb's copy carries only in-frame clones and drops some. The sample carries around 16,000 clones, 80% to 90% recorded once. The source was PBMCs, collected approximately 16 weeks after intestinal transplant. The receptors derive from a human patient who received an intestinal transplant, so some T cells may come from the graft donor.

This clone occurred once. The chain uses TRBV7-3 and TRBJ2-3; 7 bases match TRBD1. Unmatched junction bases numbered 6, after V lost 6 bases and J lost 3 bases. In germline, CDR1 is SGHTA, CDR2 FQGTGA. This CDR3 has 14 amino acids. The CDR3 loop is CASSLTGETDTQYF. As DNA, the CDR3 is TGTGCCAGCAGTCTCACAGGGGAAACAGATACGCAGTATTTT. Filled out from reference TRBV7-3 and TRBJ2-3, the complete variable domain reads GAGVSQTPSNKVTEKGKYVELRCDPISGHTALYWYRQSLGQGPEFLIYFQGTGAADDSGLPNDRFFAVRPEGSVSTLKIQRTERGDSAVYLCASSLTGETDTQYFGPGTRLTVL.

The rearrangement links TRBV5-6 to TRBJ1-2; D is undetermined. Germline assignment: CDR1 SGHDT and CDR2 YYEEEE. V was clipped by 7 bases and J by 4 bases, with 23 bases between them. The CDR3 runs to 16 residues. The CDR3 DNA reads TGTGCCAGCTGGGAAGGCAGTAGTCGAGAGACCTATGGCTACACCTTC. Translated: CASWEGSSRETYGYTF.